The clone carrying this TCR beta chain was detected ten times or more. The record originates from a study of Graves' ophthalmopathy and Graves' hyperthyroidism. Study-level information: Samples of peripheral blood were obtained at initial diagnosis, prior to treatment of any kind.

RNA transcripts provided the template for amplifying TCR beta CDR3 regions. A first-round RT-PCR used HTBI primers, followed by a second-round multiplex PCR. TCRdb used MiXCR to reprocess the multiplex PCR reads, holding one entry per CDR3 protein. The sample shows over 450,000 distinct CDR3 sequences, roughly an eighth of them seen only once. V was pared by 10 bases and J by 4 bases, with 12 bases of the junction left unmatched. CDR1 and CDR2 (germline): LNHDA, SQIVND (reference sequence). CDR3 length: 15 amino acids. The sequencing sample was made of blood. The sequence came from a woman aged 25-40 years with Graves' ophthalmopathy. The J gene is TRBJ1-5, the V gene TRBV19, with 8 bases identical to TRBD1. The CDR3 sequence is CATTPGTGGNQPQHF. The CDR3 DNA is TGTGCCACCACTCCCGGGACAGGCGGTAATCAGCCCCAGCATTTT.